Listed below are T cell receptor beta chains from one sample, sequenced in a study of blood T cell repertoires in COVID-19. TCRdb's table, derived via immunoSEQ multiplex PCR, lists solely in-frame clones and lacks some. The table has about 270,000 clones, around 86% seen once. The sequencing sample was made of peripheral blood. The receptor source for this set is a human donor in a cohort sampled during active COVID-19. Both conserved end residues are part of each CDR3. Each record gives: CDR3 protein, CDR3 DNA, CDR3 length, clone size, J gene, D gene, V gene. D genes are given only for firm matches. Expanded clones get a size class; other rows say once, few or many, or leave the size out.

cdr3_aa: CASHPTGSFTDTQYF; cdr3_nt: TGTGCCAGTCACCCGACAGGCTCATTCACAGATACGCAGTATTTT; cdr3_length: 15; clone_size: -; j_call: TRBJ2-3; d_call: -; v_call: TRBV19
cdr3_aa: CASSLGAVGTGSHEQYF; cdr3_nt: TGTGCCAGCAGCTTAGGAGCTGTCGGGACAGGGAGCCACGAGCAGTACTTC; cdr3_length: 17; clone_size: -; j_call: TRBJ2-7; d_call: TRBD1; v_call: TRBV7-2
cdr3_aa: CASSFGGRATGELFF; cdr3_nt: TGTGCCAGCAGCTTTGGCGGGAGGGCCACCGGGGAGCTGTTTTTT; cdr3_length: 15; clone_size: -; j_call: TRBJ2-2; d_call: TRBD2; v_call: TRBV5-6
cdr3_aa: CASSLGRDSYEQYF; cdr3_nt: TGTGCCAGCAGCCTCGGCCGGGACTCCTACGAGCAGTACTTC; cdr3_length: 14; clone_size: -; j_call: TRBJ2-7; d_call: -; v_call: TRBV3-1/TRBV3-2
cdr3_aa: CASSFRTLSSGNTIYF; cdr3_nt: TGTGCCAGCAGCTTCCGGACACTGAGCTCTGGAAACACCATATATTTT; cdr3_length: 16; clone_size: -; j_call: TRBJ1-3; d_call: -; v_call: TRBV5-8
cdr3_aa: CASQRRGGIQYF; cdr3_nt: TGTGCCAGCCAGAGACGGGGTGGCATTCAGTACTTC; cdr3_length: 12; clone_size: -; j_call: TRBJ2-4; d_call: -; v_call: TRBV19
cdr3_aa: CAPTKREDMNEQFF; cdr3_nt: TGTGCCCCCACCAAGAGGGAGGATATGAATGAGCAGTTCTTC; cdr3_length: 14; clone_size: once; j_call: TRBJ2-1; d_call: -; v_call: TRBV5-4
cdr3_aa: CASSLAYQGAGRYEQYF; cdr3_nt: TGTGCCAGCAGCCTAGCGTACCAGGGGGCTGGTCGCTACGAGCAGTACTTC; cdr3_length: 17; clone_size: -; j_call: TRBJ2-7; d_call: TRBD1; v_call: TRBV11-2
cdr3_aa: CASSLGQSYGYTF; cdr3_nt: TGTGCCAGCAGCCTCGGACAGTCCTATGGCTACACCTTC; cdr3_length: 13; clone_size: -; j_call: TRBJ1-2; d_call: -; v_call: TRBV9
cdr3_aa: CASSQLTGSEQYF; cdr3_nt: TGCGCCAGCAGCCAACTAACAGGGAGCGAGCAGTACTTC; cdr3_length: 13; clone_size: -; j_call: TRBJ2-7; d_call: -; v_call: TRBV4-1
cdr3_aa: CASGDRGPYGYTF; cdr3_nt: TGTGCCAGCGGAGACAGGGGACCCTATGGCTACACCTTC; cdr3_length: 13; clone_size: -; j_call: TRBJ1-2; d_call: TRBD1; v_call: TRBV27
cdr3_aa: CSASNPRGYSNQPQHF; cdr3_nt: TGCAGTGCTAGTAACCCGAGGGGGTATAGCAATCAGCCCCAGCATTTT; cdr3_length: 16; clone_size: few; j_call: TRBJ1-5; d_call: -; v_call: TRBV20-1
cdr3_aa: CASRSGQVLAKNIQYF; cdr3_nt: TGCGCCAGCAGAAGCGGACAGGTTCTAGCCAAAAACATTCAGTACTTC; cdr3_length: 16; clone_size: -; j_call: TRBJ2-4; d_call: TRBD1; v_call: TRBV5-1
cdr3_aa: CASSKPGTNEQYF; cdr3_nt: TGTGCCAGCAGTAAACCCGGGACAAATGAGCAGTACTTC; cdr3_length: 13; clone_size: -; j_call: TRBJ2-7; d_call: -; v_call: TRBV6-5
cdr3_aa: CASREQGYNEQFF; cdr3_nt: TGTGCCAGTAGGGAACAGGGTTACAATGAGCAGTTCTTC; cdr3_length: 13; clone_size: -; j_call: TRBJ2-1; d_call: -; v_call: TRBV19
cdr3_aa: CASSEPGELIHGYTF; cdr3_nt: TGTGCCAGCAGTGAACCAGGGGAGTTGATCCATGGCTACACCTTC; cdr3_length: 15; clone_size: -; j_call: TRBJ1-2; d_call: -; v_call: TRBV6-1
cdr3_aa: CASSPGFGATNEKLFF; cdr3_nt: TGTGCCAGTAGTCCAGGGTTTGGGGCCACTAATGAAAAACTGTTTTTT; cdr3_length: 16; clone_size: -; j_call: TRBJ1-4; d_call: -; v_call: TRBV19